The clone carrying this T cell receptor (beta chain) was detected a few times. Its antigen is still unknown. Extraction and reverse transcription of RNA yielded cDNA as the sequencing template. Only in-frame clones appear in the TCRdb table, and some are missing; sequencing was by immunoSEQ multiplex PCR. Seen here are around 200,000 clones, more than 55% observed once, and the top ten hold roughly 0.67%. Stated treatment: oral pan-JAK inhibitor, 5-10 mg twice daily. From alopecia areata patients, lesional scalp punch biopsies and peripheral blood were collected. The source of the sample is a study of CD8+ T cells in alopecia areata. Study-level findings and limits: Many expanded lesional clones persisted in scalp and blood during tofacitinib treatment. For baseline CD8+ expansion, any link to response stays uncertain with one nonresponder.

CDR3 size: 13 residues. From germline, CDR1 is GTSNPN and CDR2 SVGIG (reference sequence). Between the trimmed V and J ends, which lost 0 bases and 6 bases, there was a span of 9 bases. The V gene is TRBV30, the J gene TRBJ1-5, with no clear D. The TCR comes from a human donor with alopecia areata. The sample here was CD4+ T cells sorted from blood, taken at week 4, from a patient treated with tofacitinib. The CDR3: CAWSVTLTQPQHF. The CDR3 DNA is TGTGCCTGGAGTGTCACCCTAACTCAGCCCCAGCATTTT.